Detailed here is one T cell receptor beta chain. Its antigen is as yet unknown. The junction and the germline gene differ at one end; a read error may be behind it. The data belong to a study of shared clonotypes between healthy human individuals. Some clones are missing from TCRdb's copy, which holds only in-frame ones; the method was immunoSEQ multiplex PCR. This sample has roughly 2,000,000 clones, with approximately 94% found just once. Study-level results: Clonotype sharing levels among donors were expected to vary with sequencing depth. Naive CD4 clonotype sharing across four donors was approximately 5.2%.

CD45RO negativity and positive selection for CCR7 defined naive CD8 cells, a population that excluded terminally differentiated effector memory CD45RA+ cells. Within Nashville, Tennessee resided all donors, each a Caucasian adult. The source is a man between 18 and 35 years old in good health. The specimen was naive CD8+ T cells sorted from blood.

CDR3 sequence: CACQGPGTDVWF. The CDR3 nucleotides read TGTGCCTGTCAAGGGCCGGGGACGGACGTATGGTTT. This chain connects TRBV30 to TRBJ1-3, with a weak D call TRBD1 (5 bases). The length of the CDR3 is 12 residues. Germline values: CDR1 GTSNPN, CDR2 SVGIG (reference sequence).